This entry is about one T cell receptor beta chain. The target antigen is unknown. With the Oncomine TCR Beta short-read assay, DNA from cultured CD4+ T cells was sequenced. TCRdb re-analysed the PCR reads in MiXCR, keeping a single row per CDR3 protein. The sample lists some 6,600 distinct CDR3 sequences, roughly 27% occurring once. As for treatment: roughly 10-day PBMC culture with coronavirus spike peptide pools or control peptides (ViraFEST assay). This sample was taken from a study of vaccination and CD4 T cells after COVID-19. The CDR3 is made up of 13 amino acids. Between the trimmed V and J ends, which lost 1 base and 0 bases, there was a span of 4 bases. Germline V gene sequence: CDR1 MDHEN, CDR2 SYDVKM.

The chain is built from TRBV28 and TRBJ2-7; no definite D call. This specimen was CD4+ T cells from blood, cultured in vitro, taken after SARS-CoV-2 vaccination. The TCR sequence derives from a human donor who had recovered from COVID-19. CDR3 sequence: CASSLFSSYEQYF. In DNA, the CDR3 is TGTGCCAGCAGTTTATTCAGCTCCTACGAGCAGTACTTC.